The next 25 T cell receptor beta chains were all read from a single sample in a study of blood T cells in healthy people across ages. Next came a second PCR, run for roughly 7 to 12 cycles, which used a sample-barcoded 5' primer along with a J-beta primer mix. MiXCR, applied by TCRdb to the 5' RACE reads, yields one record per CDR3 protein. The data show some 710,000 distinct CDR3 sequences, about 47% seen once. Material for sequencing was blood. All receptors come from an elderly man in good health.

The chain joins TRBV9 to TRBJ2-4; weak D call: TRBD1 (5 bases). The J call may be in error: the DNA end matches TRBJ2-7 better. The CDR3 extends over 14 amino acids. Germline V gene lookup returns CDR1 SGDLS and CDR2 YYNGEE. CDR3 loop: CASTRDSWTYEQYF. The CDR3 DNA sequence: TGTGCCAGCACTCGAGACAGTTGGACCTACGAGCAGTACTTC.

This sequence joins TRBV7-9 and TRBJ2-7, with D perhaps TRBD2 (5 bases). The germline gives CDR1 SEHNR, CDR2 FQNEAQ (reference sequence). V was pared by 5 bases and J by 7 bases, with 27 bases between. This CDR3 is 17 amino acids long. Written as DNA, the CDR3 is TGTGCCAGCAGCGATCGCCTATCCGAGACTCTGCCGGGGGAGCAGTACTTC. The encoded protein is CASSDRLSETLPGEQYF.

This clonotype has more than one count but fewer than ten. For the CDR3, the DNA is TGTGCCAGCAGTTTAGGACTAGAGCTTTACGAGCAGTACTTC. Translation gives CASSLGLELYEQYF. This chain joins TRBV12-3 or TRBV12-4 and TRBJ2-7; D is possibly TRBD2 (6 bases). The CDR3 extends over 14 amino acids. V lost 1 base, J lost 4 bases, and 11 bases lay in between.

Only one count was recorded for this clonotype. This chain uses TRBV7-2 with TRBJ2-3; TRBD2 agrees at 7 bases. The CDR3 loop spans 15 amino acids. Trimming at V came to 5 bases and at J to 7 bases, leaving 12 bases not matched to a gene. Germline V gene lookup returns CDR1 SGHTA and CDR2 FQGNSA. The CDR3 here is CASSPRSSGSYTQYF. The CDR3 nucleotides are TGTGCCAGCAGCCCGAGGTCTAGCGGATCCTATACGCAGTATTTT.

This sequence joins TRBV10-1 and TRBJ2-3; D is perhaps TRBD2 (5 bases). Germline CDR1 WNHNN, CDR2 SYGVQD (reference sequence). Trimming pared 4 bases from V and 5 bases from J, leaving 10 bases between. This CDR3 comprises 13 residues. The CDR3 coding sequence is TGCGCCAGCAGTGGTAGCGCGCAAGATACGCAGTATTTT. It codes for CASSGSAQDTQYF.

This clonotype appeared a few times. The chain employs TRBV7-2 and TRBJ2-1, with D perhaps matching TRBD1 (6 bases). The CDR3 contains 15 residues. Germline values: CDR1 SGHTA, CDR2 FQGNSA. V was clipped by 1 base and J by 2 bases, with 9 bases between them. The CDR3 DNA reads as TGTGCCAGCAGCTTAGACAGGGTGGCCTACAATGAGCAGTTCTTC. Protein: CASSLDRVAYNEQFF.

The chain combines TRBV6-1 with TRBJ2-1; 9 bases map to TRBD2. Unmatched junction bases numbered 20, after V lost 7 bases and J lost 7 bases. This CDR3 has 18 residues. Germline CDR1 is MNHNS and CDR2 is SASEGT. The CDR3 loop is CASNSLTPYLREGNEQFF. In DNA form, the CDR3 reads TGTGCCAGCAACTCCTTGACTCCCTATCTGCGGGAGGGAAATGAGCAGTTCTTC.

This clonotype has just a few counts. The gene calls are TRBV6-2 or TRBV6-3 and TRBJ1-1; 8 bases are shared with TRBD1. Trimming cost V 2 bases and J 0 bases; bases outside gene matches: 2. The V gene's germline CDR1 is MNHEY and CDR2 SVGEGT. This CDR3 has 15 amino acids. CDR3 DNA: TGTGCCAGCAGTTACCGGGACAGGATGAACACTGAAGCTTTCTTT. It specifies CASSYRDRMNTEAFF.

V and J are TRBV4-3 and TRBJ2-3; tentatively, D is TRBD1 (5 bases). Trimming removed 2 bases at V and 9 bases at J, with 18 bases between. The CDR3 length is 15 residues. Germline assignment: CDR1 LGHNA and CDR2 YSLEER. The CDR3 DNA sequence: TGCGCCAGCAGCCAAACCTCCGGTGGGGCAGGGACGCAGTATTTT. This sequence encodes CASSQTSGGAGTQYF.

This clonotype was counted only a few times. The chain employs TRBV20-1 and TRBJ1-1; D remains ambiguous. CDR1 is DFQATT and CDR2 is SNEGSKA in the germline V gene (reference sequence). This CDR3 is built from 12 residues. Trimming removed 0 bases from V and 11 bases from J, with 13 bases in between. The CDR3 is CSARDSLGGAFF. The DNA of the CDR3 is TGCAGTGCTAGAGACTCGTTAGGTGGGGCTTTCTTT.

This clonotype was observed many times. The chain has TRBV7-2 and TRBJ2-5; TRBD2 agrees at 7 bases. This CDR3 is built from 14 residues. J gave up 1 base and V 5 bases, and 4 bases lay outside the gene matches. The V gene's germline CDR1 is SGHTA and CDR2 FQGNSA. CDR3 nucleotides: TGTGCCAGCAGCCTCACTAGCGTCCAAGAGACCCAGTACTTC. Amino acids: CASSLTSVQETQYF.

The table lists this clonotype with a few counts. The chain combines TRBV5-4 with TRBJ2-1; D not certain. The CDR3 runs to 14 residues. From germline, CDR1 is SGHNT and CDR2 YYREEE (reference sequence). V lost 0 bases to trimming and J lost 5 bases, with 9 bases between them. The CDR3 sequence is CASSLDFGNNEQFF. The CDR3 nucleotides are TGTGCCAGCAGCTTGGATTTTGGCAACAATGAGCAGTTCTTC.

Concerning this clonotype: Just one base apart from a much larger clone, this may be a read error. This chain uses TRBV5-5 with TRBJ2-5; the D call may be TRBD1 or TRBD2 (5 bases each). CDR1 SGHKS and CDR2 YYEKEE come from the germline V gene (reference sequence). This CDR3 region has 14 residues. The CDR3 spells CASSSGRNEETRYF. The CDR3 DNA follows: TGTGCCAGCAGCTCGGGACGGAACGAAGAGACCCGGTACTTC. Full variable domain (missing parts from reference TRBV5-5 and TRBJ2-5): DAGVTQSPTHLIKTRGQQVTLRCSPISGHKSVSWYQQVLGQGPQFIFQYYEKEERGRGNFPDRFSARQFPNYSSELNVNALLLGDSALYLCASSSGRNEETRYFGPGTRLLVL.

This clonotype was seen more than once but under ten times. The chain recombines TRBV5-1 with TRBJ1-4; D is uncertain. This CDR3 is 15 amino acids long. V shed 2 bases and J shed 0 bases, with 8 bases lying between them. The germline V gene encodes CDR1 SGHRS and CDR2 YFSETQ. The CDR3 sequence is CASSFSTATNEKLFF. In nucleotides, the CDR3 is TGCGCCAGCAGCTTCAGCACAGCAACTAATGAAAAACTGTTTTTT.

This clonotype was counted a few times. This sequence joins TRBV12-3 or TRBV12-4 and TRBJ2-3; D remains unclear. V lost 1 base, J lost 0 bases, and 26 bases lay in between. This CDR3 comprises 21 residues. In DNA form, the CDR3 reads TGTGCCAGCAGTTTAGACTTTTCCGGCGGCAACGGAGCCACTAGCACAGATACGCAGTATTTT. Protein: CASSLDFSGGNGATSTDTQYF.

The chain joins TRBV20-1 to TRBJ2-3; 9 bases map to TRBD2. CDR1 DFQATT and CDR2 SNEGSKA come from the germline V gene (reference sequence). The CDR3 covers 15 residues. Trimming removed 1 base from V and 5 bases from J; junction bases left unmatched: 7. The CDR3 DNA follows: TGCAGTGCTAGAGGTTTGCGGGGGGGCAGAGATACGCAGTATTTT. It translates to CSARGLRGGRDTQYF.

The table lists this clonotype with a few counts. The chain carries TRBV9 and TRBJ2-1, with TRBD2 matching over 7 bases. The J call is uncertain, as TRBJ2-7 better fits the DNA end. The V gene's germline CDR1 is SGDLS and CDR2 YYNGEE. The length of the CDR3 is 17 residues. The CDR3 DNA reads TGTGCCAGCAGCGTATCCTTGGGAGGGGCTTCCTACAATGAGCAGTACTTC. Protein sequence: CASSVSLGGASYNEQYF.

This clonotype was seen a handful of times. This sequence joins TRBV4-3 and TRBJ2-5, with D hard to call. The CDR3 extends over 15 amino acids. From germline, CDR1 is LGHNA and CDR2 YSLEER. Between the trimmed V and J ends, which lost 0 bases and 5 bases, there was a span of 13 bases. The CDR3 region is CASSQDWQVQETQYF. CDR3 nucleotide sequence: TGCGCCAGCAGCCAAGATTGGCAGGTCCAGGAGACCCAGTACTTC.

J is TRBJ2-1 and V is TRBV5-6, with D perhaps matching TRBD1 or TRBD2 (7 bases each). The germline V gene encodes CDR1 SGHDT and CDR2 YYEEEE. V dropped 3 bases and J dropped 3 bases, with 13 bases sitting between them. The CDR3 spans 15 residues. The CDR3 nucleotides are TGTGCCAGCAGCTGGGAGGGGGCTTTCTACAATGAGCAGTTCTTC. As protein: CASSWEGAFYNEQFF.

There are many counts of this clonotype. This chain uses TRBV28 with TRBJ2-5, with 10 bases matching TRBD1. This CDR3 region has 15 residues. Germline CDR1 reads MDHEN; CDR2 reads SYDVKM. Trimming at V came to 10 bases and at J to 11 bases, leaving 19 bases not matched to a gene. The CDR3 coding sequence is TGTGCCATCGACAGACCGGGACAGGGGATGAATGAGCAGTACTTC. It yields the protein CAIDRPGQGMNEQYF. Combining the CDR3 with reference TRBV28 and TRBJ2-5 gives the whole variable domain DVKVTQSSRYLVKRTGEKVFLECVQDMDHENMFWYRQDPGLGLRLIYFSYDVKMKEKGDIPEGYSVSREKKERFSLILESASTNQTSMYLCAIDRPGQGMNEQYFGPGTRLLVL.

To note about this clonotype: One end of the junction is discordant with germline, which a read error may explain. The V gene is TRBV5-1, the J gene TRBJ2-3; TRBD2 agrees at 12 bases. Germline V gene data show CDR1 as SGHRS and CDR2 as YFSETQ. The CDR3 spans 17 residues. Here the CDR3 DNA reads TGCGTCAGCCGAAGCCTATGGACTAGCGGGGCCACAGATACGCAGTATTTT. Amino acid sequence: CVSRSLWTSGATDTQYF.

The sample holds many counts of this clonotype. The chain joins TRBV5-1 to TRBJ2-1; D possibly corresponds to TRBD2 (6 bases). Trimming took off 3 bases at V and 7 bases at J, with 14 bases between the two ends. Germline CDR1 is SGHRS and CDR2 is YFSETQ. The CDR3 extends over 14 amino acids. The CDR3 spells CASSSTLAGNEQFF. The CDR3 DNA reads TGCGCCAGCAGCTCCACTCTGGCGGGGAATGAGCAGTTCTTC.

This clonotype appeared many times. The DNA for the CDR3 is TGTGCCAGCAGTTTAGCGGGAGGCGCCTACAATGAGCAGTTCTTC. It is translated as CASSLAGGAYNEQFF. The chain recombines TRBV7-3 with TRBJ2-1; 10 positions match TRBD2. The J segment lost 2 bases and the V segment lost 6 bases, leaving 4 bases of the junction unmatched. The V gene's germline CDR1 is SGHTA and CDR2 FQGTGA. This CDR3 spans 15 amino acids.

V gene TRBV7-3 combines with J gene TRBJ2-1, with a possible D match to TRBD2 (6 bases). Germline CDR1 and CDR2: SGHTA and FQGTGA. CDR3 size: 15 residues. Trimming left V 5 bases short and J 8 bases short, with 19 bases between. CDR3: CASSLSGGQGHEQFF. The DNA of the CDR3 is TGTGCCAGCAGCCTCTCCGGAGGGCAGGGCCATGAGCAGTTCTTC.

This clonotype has more than one count but fewer than ten. The chain recombines TRBV7-2 with TRBJ2-1; 8 bases agree with TRBD2. Germline CDR1 is SGHTA and CDR2 is FQGNSA. This CDR3 is 14 amino acids long. J gave up 5 bases and V 0 bases, and 0 bases lay outside the gene matches. The CDR3, as DNA: TGTGCCAGCAGCTTAGCACTAGCGGACAATGAGCAGTTCTTC. Translated, it gives CASSLALADNEQFF.